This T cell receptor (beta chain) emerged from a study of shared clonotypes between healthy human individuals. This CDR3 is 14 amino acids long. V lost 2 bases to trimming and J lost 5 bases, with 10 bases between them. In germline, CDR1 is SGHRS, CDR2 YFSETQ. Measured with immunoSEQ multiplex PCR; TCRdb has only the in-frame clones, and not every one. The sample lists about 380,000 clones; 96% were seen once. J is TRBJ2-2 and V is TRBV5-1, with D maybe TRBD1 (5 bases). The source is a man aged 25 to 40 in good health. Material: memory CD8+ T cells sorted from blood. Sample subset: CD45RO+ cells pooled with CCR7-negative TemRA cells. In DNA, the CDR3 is TGCGCCAGCAGCTTCCGGACAACAACCGGGGAGCTGTTTTTT. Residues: CASSFRTTTGELFF. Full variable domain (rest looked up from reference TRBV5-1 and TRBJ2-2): KAGVTQTPRYLIKTRGQQVTLSCSPISGHRSVSWYQQTPGQGLQFLFEYFSETQRNKGNFPGRFSGRQFSNSRSEMNVSTLELGDSALYLCASSFRTTTGELFFGEGSRLTVL.